This is a list of T cell receptor beta chains from one sample in a study of OX40 agonist ivuxolimab in advanced cancers. Using immunoSEQ multiplex PCR, the repertoire was profiled, and TCRdb retains in-frame clones only, with some absent. The sample carries roughly 50,000 clones, over 80% recorded once. The sequencing used CD4+ or CD8+ T cells sorted from blood, collected in a trial of the OX40 agonist ivuxolimab. The receptors were sampled from an adult with an advanced solid tumor such as melanoma, head and neck, liver or kidney cancer. Each CDR3 is given with its conserved first and last residue.

v_gene	j_gene	CDR3aa
TRBV7-9	TRBJ2-1	CASSPVGQHIYNEQFF
TRBV5-1	TRBJ2-5	CASSARIAGGQETQYF
TRBV5-1	TRBJ1-2	CASRGGESHGYTF
TRBV7-3	TRBJ1-1	CASSLRGPGTEAFF
TRBV28	TRBJ1-2	CASSWTGAGYGYTF
TRBV15	TRBJ1-5	CATSRDPRFVYSNQPQHF
TRBV14	TRBJ1-1	CASSRSSYTEAFF
TRBV5-1	TRBJ2-5	CASSFQSGETQYF
TRBV10-3	TRBJ2-1	CAISEGGSYNEQFF
TRBV28	TRBJ2-2	CASSLFHGGGELFF
TRBV5-1	TRBJ1-6	CASSTGDRVSPLHF
TRBV10-1	TRBJ1-3	CASSESKGSGNTIYF
TRBV5-1	TRBJ1-2	CASSQRTGSNYGYTF
TRBV7-2	TRBJ2-7	CASSLGGTAIYEQYF
TRBV6-6	TRBJ2-7	CASSYQRTGKEQYF
TRBV19	TRBJ1-1	CAQRGCLYTEAFF
TRBV4-1	TRBJ2-3	CASSHAPWRGVADTQYF
TRBV28	TRBJ2-3	CASSPGARGTQYF
TRBV2	TRBJ1-6	CASRGGGDGLYNSPLHF
TRBV27	TRBJ2-5	CASSTLRASERGRETQYF
TRBV21-1	TRBJ1-2	CPSNFYGYTF
TRBV29-1	TRBJ2-5	CSVLRYLKEAQYF
TRBV25-1	TRBJ1-4	CATVQEANEKLFF
TRBV29-1	TRBJ2-5	CSVDSRYQETQYF
TRBV9	TRBJ1-2	CASSIMDTSNYGYTF
TRBV6-1	TRBJ1-2	CASSEDLKTAYGYTF
TRBV7-9	TRBJ2-3	CASSSTVAGEGDTQYF
TRBV9	TRBJ2-5	CASSKTGTSETQYF
TRBV29-1	TRBJ2-3	CSVGGATTDTQYF
TRBV7-9	TRBJ1-2	CASSPQGGGANYGYTF
TRBV9	TRBJ2-1	CASSPNFYNEQFF
TRBV30	TRBJ2-3	CAWRYGQGITDTQYF
TRBV14	TRBJ1-1	CASSQGVVTFF
TRBV28	TRBJ1-5	CAITRGSGQPQHF
TRBV27	TRBJ2-1	CASAQREGRGQFF
TRBV27	TRBJ1-2	CASAPPQGGYTF
TRBV18	TRBJ2-4	CASSPRQVESEAKNIQYF
TRBV5-8	.	CASSLGQGDEQYF
TRBV11-2	TRBJ2-1	CASSFGTGGRNEQFF